These T cell receptor beta chains were read from a single sample in a study of graft-versus-host responses after intestinal transplantation. These receptors' targets are unknown. Assay used: immunoSEQ multiplex PCR; TCRdb lists only in-frame clones, some missing. This table has 95,000 to 150,000 clones, roughly 95% appearing once. The sample in question was unstimulated CD8+ T cells sorted from spleen or lymph node cells, obtained before intestinal transplant. The receptors come from a human donor who received an intestinal transplant. CDR3s include the opening cysteine and the closing phenylalanine or tryptophan.

v_gene: TRBV6-1; j_gene: TRBJ2-1; CDR3aa: CASREGLAGGGEQFF
v_gene: TRBV28; j_gene: TRBJ2-2; CDR3aa: CASSLIAGPTGELFF
v_gene: TRBV6-6; j_gene: TRBJ2-7; CDR3aa: CATSGDPVVREQYF
v_gene: TRBV11-2; j_gene: TRBJ1-5; CDR3aa: CASSLGGGNQPQHF
v_gene: TRBV29-1; j_gene: TRBJ1-1; CDR3aa: CSAGPRDTEAFF
v_gene: TRBV25-1; j_gene: TRBJ2-1; CDR3aa: CASSDGGNEQFF
v_gene: TRBV9; j_gene: TRBJ2-1; CDR3aa: CASSVGSREGNEQFF
v_gene: TRBV4-1; j_gene: TRBJ2-5; CDR3aa: CASSQSMRFQETQYF
v_gene: TRBV6-5; j_gene: TRBJ2-7; CDR3aa: CATRTSGIYEQYF
v_gene: TRBV10-2; j_gene: TRBJ1-1; CDR3aa: CASSLNRNTEAFF
v_gene: TRBV30; j_gene: TRBJ2-1; CDR3aa: CAWSTLRAYNEQFF
v_gene: TRBV6-6; j_gene: TRBJ2-7; CDR3aa: CASSETSNEQYF
v_gene: TRBV2; j_gene: TRBJ2-7; CDR3aa: CASSESGGGYEQYF
v_gene: TRBV4-1; j_gene: TRBJ2-7; CDR3aa: CASSLPPGEQYF
v_gene: TRBV4-1; j_gene: TRBJ2-2; CDR3aa: CASSHLPGRADNTGELFF
v_gene: TRBV28; j_gene: TRBJ2-5; CDR3aa: CASRSGQETQYF